The subject of this entry is one TCR beta chain. No antigen is known for it. The sample is drawn from a study of neurological immune-mediated disorders. Study-level results: The level of TCR clonal expansion was highest in patients with HTLV-1-associated myelopathy and lowest in multiple sclerosis, where it fell below the level seen in healthy controls.

The cDNA came from 5'RACE, which used 10-nucleotide random UMIs. In TCRdb, the 5' RACE reads were re-called with MiXCR into one record per CDR3 protein. The table lists roughly 70,000 distinct CDR3 sequences, 4% to 6% of them singletons. The V and J ends lost 5 bases and 3 bases respectively, with 16 bases between them. The germline CDR1 and CDR2 sequences are SQVTM and ANQGSEA. The CDR3 length is 14 residues. The rearrangement links TRBV29-1 to TRBJ1-2; D perhaps matches TRBD1 (6 bases). The receptor was derived from a woman in her twenties or thirties with multiple sclerosis. The sample comprised PBMCs. The CDR3 spells CSVPLVGADYGYTF. The CDR3, as DNA: TGCAGCGTTCCCCTGGTGGGGGCAGACTATGGCTACACCTTC.